The source of this TCR beta chain is a study of T cells in Graves' hyperthyroidism and ophthalmopathy. RNA transcripts gave rise to amplified TCR beta CDR3 regions. In the first-round RT-PCR of the TCR CDR3, the HTBI primer set was used. One entry per CDR3 protein, called by TCRdb with MiXCR from the multiplex PCR reads. The sample includes some 250,000 distinct CDR3 sequences, roughly 15% of them seen just once. This clonotype occurred many times. Sequencing used blood. The sequence derives from a woman in her 40s with Graves' hyperthyroidism that later progressed to Graves' ophthalmopathy.

The CDR3 nucleotides are TGCGCCAGCAGCTTGGGCGGGAGGGATACGCAGTATTTT. Protein product: CASSLGGRDTQYF. The rearrangement links TRBV5-1 to TRBJ2-3, with 8 bases fitting TRBD2. Germline V lookup: CDR1 SGHRS, CDR2 YFSETQ. This CDR3 region has 13 residues. V trimming: 0 bases; J trimming: 6 bases; junction bases outside the gene matches: 0.